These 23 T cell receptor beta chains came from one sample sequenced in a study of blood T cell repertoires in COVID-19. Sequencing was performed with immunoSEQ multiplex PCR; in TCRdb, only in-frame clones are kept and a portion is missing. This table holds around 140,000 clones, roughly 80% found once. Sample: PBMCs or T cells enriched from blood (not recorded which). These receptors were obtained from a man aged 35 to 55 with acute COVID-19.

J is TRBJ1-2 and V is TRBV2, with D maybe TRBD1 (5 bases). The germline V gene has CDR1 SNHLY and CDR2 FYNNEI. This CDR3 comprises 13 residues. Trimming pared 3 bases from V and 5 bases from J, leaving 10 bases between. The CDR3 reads CASSDGASYGYTF. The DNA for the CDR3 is TGTGCCAGCAGTGATGGGGCCTCTTATGGCTACACCTTC. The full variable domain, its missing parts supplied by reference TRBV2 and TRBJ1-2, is EPEVTQTPSHQVTQMGQEVILRCVPISNHLYFYWYRQILGQKVEFLVSFYNNEISEKSEIFDDQFSVERPDGSNFTLKIRSTKLEDSAMYFCASSDGASYGYTFGSGTRLTVV.

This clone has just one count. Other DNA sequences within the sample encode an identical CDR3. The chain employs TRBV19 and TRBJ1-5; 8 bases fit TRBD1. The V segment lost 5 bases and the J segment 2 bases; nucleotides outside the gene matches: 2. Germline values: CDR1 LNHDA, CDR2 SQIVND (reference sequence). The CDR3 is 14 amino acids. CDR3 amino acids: CASSLTGGNQPQHF. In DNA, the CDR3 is TGTGCCAGTAGTCTGACAGGGGGCAATCAGCCCCAGCATTTT. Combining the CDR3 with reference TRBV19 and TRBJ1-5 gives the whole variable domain DGGITQSPKYLFRKEGQNVTLSCEQNLNHDAMYWYRQDPGQGLRLIYYSQIVNDFQKGDIAEGYSVSREKKESFPLTVTSAQKNPTAFYLCASSLTGGNQPQHFGDGTRLSIL.

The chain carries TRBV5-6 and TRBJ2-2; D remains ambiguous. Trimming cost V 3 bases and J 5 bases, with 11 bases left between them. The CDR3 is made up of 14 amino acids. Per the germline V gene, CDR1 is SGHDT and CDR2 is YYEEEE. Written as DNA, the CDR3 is TGTGCCAGCAGCTCTTTCTCAACTACCGGGGAGCTGTTTTTT. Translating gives CASSSFSTTGELFF.

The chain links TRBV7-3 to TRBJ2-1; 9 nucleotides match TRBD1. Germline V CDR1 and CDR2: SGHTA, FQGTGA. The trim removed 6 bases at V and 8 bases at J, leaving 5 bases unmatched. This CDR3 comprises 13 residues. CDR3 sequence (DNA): TGTGCCAGCAGTGGACAGGGGTCTGATGAGCAGTTCTTC. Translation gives CASSGQGSDEQFF.

CDR3 coding DNA: TGTGCCAGCAGCGGACTAGCGGGCGTTTACAATGAGCAGTTCTTC. Translating gives CASSGLAGVYNEQFF. The J gene is TRBJ2-1, the V gene TRBV6-5, with 11 bases aligning to TRBD2. The V and J ends lost 6 bases and 4 bases, in that order; junction bases with no gene match: 5. The germline CDR1 and CDR2 sequences are MNHEY and SVGAGI. The CDR3 is 15 residues long.

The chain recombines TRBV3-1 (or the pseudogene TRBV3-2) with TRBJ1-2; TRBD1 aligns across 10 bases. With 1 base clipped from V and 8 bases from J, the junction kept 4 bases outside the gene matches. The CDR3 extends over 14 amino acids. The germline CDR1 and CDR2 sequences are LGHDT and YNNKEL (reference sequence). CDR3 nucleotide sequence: TGTGCCAGCAGCCAAGGACAGGGGGCGGGGGGCTACACCTTC. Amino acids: CASSQGQGAGGYTF.

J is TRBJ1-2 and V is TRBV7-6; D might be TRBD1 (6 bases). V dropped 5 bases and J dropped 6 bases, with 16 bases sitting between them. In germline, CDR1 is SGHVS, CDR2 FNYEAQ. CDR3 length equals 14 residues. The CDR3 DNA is TGTGCCAGCAGCCCCTCCATACAGGGAGATGGCTACACCTTC. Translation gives CASSPSIQGDGYTF.

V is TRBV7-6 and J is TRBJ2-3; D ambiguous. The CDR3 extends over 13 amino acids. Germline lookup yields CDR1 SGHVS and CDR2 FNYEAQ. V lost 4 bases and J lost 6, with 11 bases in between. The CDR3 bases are TGTGCCAGCAGCTCCTCTAGAATTGATACGCAGTATTTT. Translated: CASSSSRIDTQYF.

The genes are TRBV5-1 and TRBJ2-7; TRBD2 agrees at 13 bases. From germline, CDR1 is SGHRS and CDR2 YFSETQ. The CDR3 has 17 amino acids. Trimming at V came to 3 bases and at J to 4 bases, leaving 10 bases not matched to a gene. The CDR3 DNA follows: TGCGCCAGCAGCTCCGCCCCACTACTAGCGGGAGGGTACGAGCAGTACTTC. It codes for CASSSAPLLAGGYEQYF.

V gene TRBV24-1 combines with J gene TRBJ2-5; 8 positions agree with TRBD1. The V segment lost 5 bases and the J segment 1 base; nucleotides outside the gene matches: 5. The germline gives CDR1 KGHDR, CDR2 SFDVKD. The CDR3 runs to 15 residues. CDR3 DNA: TGTGCCACCAGTGCCCGGACAGGGCCCCAAGAGACCCAGTACTTC. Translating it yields CATSARTGPQETQYF.

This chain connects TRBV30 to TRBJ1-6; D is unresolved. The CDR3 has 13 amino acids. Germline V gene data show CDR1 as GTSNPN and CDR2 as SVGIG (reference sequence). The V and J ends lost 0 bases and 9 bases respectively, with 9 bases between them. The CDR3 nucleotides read TGTGCCTGGAGTGTACGGTTAGCTTCACCCCTCCACTTT. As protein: CAWSVRLASPLHF.

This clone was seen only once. The CDR3 sequence: CASSLASSREQYF. For the CDR3, the DNA is TGTGCCAGCAGCTTAGCTAGCTCGAGGGAGCAGTACTTC. The rearrangement joins TRBV7-2 to TRBJ2-7; the D is unclear. Trimming stripped 0 bases from V and 7 bases from J, with 10 bases between. The CDR3 loop spans 13 amino acids. The germline CDR1 and CDR2 sequences are SGHTA and FQGNSA.

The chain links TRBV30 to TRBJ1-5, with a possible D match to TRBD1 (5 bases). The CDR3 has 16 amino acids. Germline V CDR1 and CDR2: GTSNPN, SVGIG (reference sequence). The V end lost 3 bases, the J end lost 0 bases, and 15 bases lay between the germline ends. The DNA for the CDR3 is TGTGCCTGGAGCTCGTTAAAGACAGATAGCAATCAGCCCCAGCATTTT. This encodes CAWSSLKTDSNQPQHF.

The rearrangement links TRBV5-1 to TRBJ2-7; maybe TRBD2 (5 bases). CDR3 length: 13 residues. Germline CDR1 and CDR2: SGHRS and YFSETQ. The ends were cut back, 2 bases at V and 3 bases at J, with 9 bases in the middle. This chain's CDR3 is CASSFDGIYEQYF. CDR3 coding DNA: TGCGCCAGCAGCTTCGACGGGATCTACGAGCAGTACTTC. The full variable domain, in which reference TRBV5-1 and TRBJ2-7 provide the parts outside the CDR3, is KAGVTQTPRYLIKTRGQQVTLSCSPISGHRSVSWYQQTPGQGLQFLFEYFSETQRNKGNFPGRFSGRQFSNSRSEMNVSTLELGDSALYLCASSFDGIYEQYFGPGTRLTVT.

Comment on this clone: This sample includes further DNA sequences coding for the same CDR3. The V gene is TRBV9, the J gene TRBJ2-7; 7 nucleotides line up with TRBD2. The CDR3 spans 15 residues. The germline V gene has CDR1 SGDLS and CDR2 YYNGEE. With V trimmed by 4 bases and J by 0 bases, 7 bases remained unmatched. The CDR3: CASSPTGGSSYEQYF. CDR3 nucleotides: TGTGCCAGCAGCCCGACGGGCGGGAGCTCCTACGAGCAGTACTTC.

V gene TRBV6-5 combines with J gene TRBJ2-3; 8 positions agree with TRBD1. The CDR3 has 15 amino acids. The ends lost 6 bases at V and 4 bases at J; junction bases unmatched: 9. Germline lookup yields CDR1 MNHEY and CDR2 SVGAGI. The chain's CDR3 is CASSPRTGSPDTQYF. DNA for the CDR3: TGTGCCAGCAGCCCCAGGACAGGGTCCCCAGATACGCAGTATTTT.

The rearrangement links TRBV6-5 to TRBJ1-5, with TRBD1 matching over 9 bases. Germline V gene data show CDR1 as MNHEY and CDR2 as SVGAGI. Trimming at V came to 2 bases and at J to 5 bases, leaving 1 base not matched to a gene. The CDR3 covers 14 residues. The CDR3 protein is CASSYRQGDQPQHF. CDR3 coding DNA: TGTGCCAGCAGTTACCGACAGGGGGATCAGCCCCAGCATTTT.

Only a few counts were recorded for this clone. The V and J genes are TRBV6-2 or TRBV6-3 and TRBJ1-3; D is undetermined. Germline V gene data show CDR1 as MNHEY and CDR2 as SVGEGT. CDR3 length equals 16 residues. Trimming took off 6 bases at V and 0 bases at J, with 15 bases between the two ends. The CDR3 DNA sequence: TGTGCCAGCAGCCCTGGCCCTGGGAGCTCTGGAAACACCATATATTTT. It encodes CASSPGPGSSGNTIYF.

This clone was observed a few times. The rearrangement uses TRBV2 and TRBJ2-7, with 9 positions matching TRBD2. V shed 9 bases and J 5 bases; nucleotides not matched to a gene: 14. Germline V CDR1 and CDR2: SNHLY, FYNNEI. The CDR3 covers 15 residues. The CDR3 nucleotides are TGTGCCAGTGATTTGGGACTAGCAGGGACGGACGAGCAGTACTTC. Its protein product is CASDLGLAGTDEQYF. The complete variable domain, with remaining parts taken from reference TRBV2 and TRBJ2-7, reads EPEVTQTPSHQVTQMGQEVILRCVPISNHLYFYWYRQILGQKVEFLVSFYNNEISEKSEIFDDQFSVERPDGSNFTLKIRSTKLEDSAMYFCASDLGLAGTDEQYFGPGTRLTVT.

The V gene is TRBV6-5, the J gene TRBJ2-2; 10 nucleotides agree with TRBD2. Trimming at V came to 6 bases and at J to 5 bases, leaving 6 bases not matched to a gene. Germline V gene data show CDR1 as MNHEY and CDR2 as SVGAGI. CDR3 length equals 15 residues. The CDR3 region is CASRFSGRQTGELFF. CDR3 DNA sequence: TGTGCCAGCAGATTTAGCGGGAGGCAGACCGGGGAGCTGTTTTTT.

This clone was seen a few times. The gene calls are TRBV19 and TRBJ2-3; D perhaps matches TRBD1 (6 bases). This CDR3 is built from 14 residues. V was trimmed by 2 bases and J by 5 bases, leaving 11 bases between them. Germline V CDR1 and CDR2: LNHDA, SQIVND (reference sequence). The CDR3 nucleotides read TGTGCCAGTAGTATAAACAGGGTGGGAGATACGCAGTATTTT. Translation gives CASSINRVGDTQYF.

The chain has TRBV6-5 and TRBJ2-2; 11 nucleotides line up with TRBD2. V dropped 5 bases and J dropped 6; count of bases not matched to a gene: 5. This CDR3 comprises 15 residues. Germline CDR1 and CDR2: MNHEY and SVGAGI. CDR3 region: CASSPTSGSAGELFF. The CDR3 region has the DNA TGTGCCAGCAGTCCCACTAGCGGGAGCGCCGGGGAGCTGTTTTTT.

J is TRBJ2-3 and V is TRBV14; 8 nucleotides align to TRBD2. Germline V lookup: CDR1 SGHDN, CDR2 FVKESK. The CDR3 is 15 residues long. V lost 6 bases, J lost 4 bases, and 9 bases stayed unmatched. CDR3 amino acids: CASRSLREGPDTQYF. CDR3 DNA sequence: TGTGCCAGCAGGTCCCTACGGGAGGGCCCAGATACGCAGTATTTT.